One sample yielded the 7 T cell receptor beta chains listed below, sequenced in a study of T cell changes during pregnancy in multiple sclerosis. The assay was immunoSEQ multiplex PCR, and TCRdb's table has in-frame clones only and misses some. The table has around 69,000 clones, about 90% seen once. The sample here was peripheral blood, taken in the first trimester of pregnancy. The receptors stem from a female donor with multiple sclerosis, enrolled in a pregnancy study.

The chain uses TRBV5-1 and TRBJ2-3, with TRBD2 identical over 12 bases. This CDR3 spans 17 amino acids. CDR1 is SGHRS and CDR2 is YFSETQ in the germline V gene. V trimming: 5 bases; J trimming: 0 bases; junction bases outside the gene matches: 7. In DNA, the CDR3 is TGCGCCAGCAGGGGACTAGCGGGCGCCGATAGCACAGATACGCAGTATTTT. Its protein product is CASRGLAGADSTDTQYF.

The chain joins TRBV5-4 to TRBJ2-7; 11 bases are shared with TRBD2. Germline CDR1 reads SGHNT; CDR2 reads YYREEE (reference sequence). The V gene end was trimmed by 4 bases and the J gene end by 2 bases; junction bases not matched to a gene: 8. The CDR3 is 16 residues long. CDR3 in amino acids: CASSGSTSGSTYEQYF. The CDR3 coding sequence is TGTGCCAGCAGCGGGTCAACTAGCGGGAGTACCTACGAGCAGTACTTC.

This clone appeared a single time. The V call is TRBV11-3, the J call TRBJ2-2, with 16 bases lining up with TRBD2. V lost 5 bases, J lost 7 bases, and 7 bases stayed unmatched. The CDR3 is 17 amino acids. The germline V gene encodes CDR1 SGHNT and CDR2 YENEEA. The CDR3 protein is CASSPGLAGGPGGELFF. The DNA for the CDR3 is TGTGCCAGCAGCCCGGGACTAGCGGGAGGGCCGGGCGGGGAGCTGTTTTTT. The entire variable domain, with the rest obtained from reference TRBV11-3 and TRBJ2-2, is as follows: EAGVVQSPRYKIIEKKQPVAFWCNPISGHNTLYWYLQNLGQGPELLIRYENEEAVDDSQLPKDRFSAERLKGVDSTLKIQPAELGDSAVYLCASSPGLAGGPGGELFFGEGSRLTVL.

A remark on this clone: At one of its ends the junction is not consistent with the germline gene, which may arise from a read error. The gene calls are TRBV7-2 and TRBJ2-7; 11 bases map to TRBD2. The CDR3 has 14 residues. Germline loops: CDR1 SGHTA, CDR2 FQGNSA. CDR3 in DNA: TGTGCCAGCAGCCTAGCGGGAGGCCACTACGAGCAGTACTTC. Protein: CASSLAGGHYEQYF.

This clone has only one observation. The J gene is TRBJ1-1, the V gene TRBV7-9; 8 bases agree with TRBD1. V lost 1 base, J lost 1 base, and 5 bases stayed unmatched. The CDR3 is 16 residues long. Germline V gene lookup returns CDR1 SEHNR and CDR2 FQNEAQ (reference sequence). Here the CDR3 reads CASSLVGQGRNTEAFF. The CDR3, as DNA: TGTGCCAGCAGCTTAGTTGGACAGGGAAGGAACACTGAAGCTTTCTTT.

This CDR3 is CASSWQSNTEAFF. The CDR3 nucleotides read TGTGCCAGTAGTTGGCAGTCGAACACTGAAGCTTTCTTT. This chain joins TRBV19 and TRBJ1-1; D is undetermined. The V and J ends lost 5 bases and 1 base respectively, with 8 bases between them. Germline V CDR1 and CDR2: LNHDA, SQIVND (reference sequence). This CDR3 comprises 13 residues.

In its sample, this clone was seen once. The rearrangement uses TRBV4-3 and TRBJ2-3; weak D call: TRBD2 (6 bases). The CDR3 is 15 residues long. The germline V and J ends were trimmed by 0 bases and 5 bases, with 12 bases remaining between them. Germline loops: CDR1 LGHNA, CDR2 YSLEER. The DNA for the CDR3 is TGCGCCAGCAGCCAAGATGGGACGGGGGAAGATACGCAGTATTTT. Protein sequence: CASSQDGTGEDTQYF.